These 20 T cell receptor beta chains were sequenced from one sample in a study of T-cell memory formation after mild COVID-19. TCRdb independently ran MiXCR on the 5' RACE reads; one entry per CDR3 protein. The sample has some 130,000 distinct CDR3 sequences, around 27% seen once. Sequences were obtained from PBMCs or a T cell subset sorted from them (not recorded which). Source of these receptors: an adult woman who had mild COVID-19 (a few samples of this study predate the infection). Cell type and time point are not known.

The chain carries TRBV15 and TRBJ2-7; D call uncertain. V was pared by 5 bases and J by 2 bases, with 10 bases between. The germline V gene encodes CDR1 LNHNV and CDR2 YYDKDF (reference sequence). This CDR3 has 13 amino acids. The CDR3 region is CATSSAEAYEQYF. The CDR3 DNA reads TGTGCCACCAGCTCAGCAGAGGCCTACGAGCAGTACTTC.

There are a few counts of this clonotype. The rearrangement links TRBV29-1 to TRBJ2-1, with TRBD1 matching over 10 bases. This CDR3 is 15 amino acids long. After removal of 2 bases from V and 8 bases from J, the junction contained 9 bases not matched to a gene. Germline V gene sequence: CDR1 SQVTM, CDR2 ANQGSEA. CDR3 DNA: TGCAGCGTTGAACCCCGGGACAGGGGTTTCGATGAGCAGTTCTTC. The encoded protein is CSVEPRDRGFDEQFF.

This clonotype has a handful of counts. The gene calls are TRBV7-2 and TRBJ1-2; the D is unclear. The CDR3 runs to 14 residues. The V and J ends lost 3 bases and 3 bases respectively, with 11 bases between them. Germline CDR1 is SGHTA and CDR2 is FQGNSA. CDR3 residues: CASSFSGLYYGYTF. For the CDR3, the DNA is TGTGCCAGCAGCTTTTCCGGACTGTACTATGGCTACACCTTC.

The J gene is TRBJ1-1, the V gene TRBV11-1, with 7 bases matching TRBD1. J was trimmed by 1 base and V by 3 bases; bases with no gene match: 5. Germline V CDR1 and CDR2: SGHAT, FQDESV (reference sequence). The CDR3 contains 15 residues. The CDR3 is CASSFWTGTNTEAFF. For the CDR3, the DNA is TGTGCCAGCAGCTTTTGGACAGGAACGAACACTGAAGCTTTCTTT.

This chain links TRBV4-1 with TRBJ2-5; D is ambiguous. The germline CDR1 and CDR2 sequences are MGHRA and YSYEKL. Deletions cut 3 bases from V and 1 base from J, with 3 bases between. The CDR3 length is 12 residues. The CDR3 reads CASSHRQETQYF. Written as DNA, the CDR3 is TGCGCCAGCAGCCACCGCCAAGAGACCCAGTACTTC.

There are a few counts of this clonotype. The genes are TRBV27 and TRBJ2-6; a weak D match, TRBD1 (5 bases). V dropped 2 bases and J dropped 2 bases, with 10 bases sitting between them. The CDR3 covers 16 residues. Germline V gene data show CDR1 as MNHEY and CDR2 as SMNVEV (reference sequence). CDR3 DNA: TGTGCCAGCAGTTTAAGGGGTGGTACTGGGGCCAACGTCCTGACTTTC. It yields the protein CASSLRGGTGANVLTF.

This clonotype was seen only a few times. This chain links TRBV4-1 with TRBJ1-1, with no clear D. V was shortened by 4 bases and J by 0 bases, with 15 bases between the two germline ends. The CDR3 loop spans 16 amino acids. CDR1 and CDR2 (germline): MGHRA, YSYEKL. The CDR3 coding sequence is TGCGCCAGCAGCCTCTCCTCCCGTGGGATGAACACTGAAGCTTTCTTT. Translated, it gives CASSLSSRGMNTEAFF.

The CDR3: CASSQEEAGGPADTQYF. The CDR3 bases are TGTGCCAGCAGCCAAGAAGAGGCGGGAGGGCCGGCAGATACGCAGTATTTT. The rearrangement links TRBV3-1 to TRBJ2-3, with 9 nucleotides matching TRBD2. This CDR3 has 17 amino acids. CDR1 and CDR2 from the germline V gene are LGHDT and YNNKEL (reference sequence). With V trimmed by 0 bases and J by 4 bases, 8 bases remained unmatched.

This clonotype was counted only a few times. This chain joins TRBV6-5 and TRBJ2-7; TRBD2 might be the D (6 bases). Germline V lookup: CDR1 MNHEY, CDR2 SVGAGI. The CDR3 covers 11 residues. Between the trimmed V and J ends, which lost 5 bases and 4 bases, there was a span of 6 bases. CDR3 region: CASSAGYEQYF. The CDR3, as DNA: TGTGCCAGCAGTGCGGGGTACGAGCAGTACTTC.

This sequence joins TRBV21-1 and TRBJ2-3; the D call of TRBD2 is as the table states it, not checked on the DNA. TRBV21-1 is deemed a pseudogene. This CDR3 has 16 residues. Here the CDR3 DNA reads TGTGCCAGCAGCAAGGGGCTAGCGGGGGGATCAGATACGCAGTATTTT. It translates to CASSKGLAGGSDTQYF.

The V call is TRBV4-1, the J call TRBJ1-5, with D hard to call. The CDR3 spans 15 residues. The germline V gene encodes CDR1 MGHRA and CDR2 YSYEKL. Trimming removed 1 base from V and 4 bases from J, with 11 bases in between. This CDR3 is CASSQGQLPNQPQHF. The CDR3 DNA is TGCGCCAGCAGCCAAGGGCAGTTGCCTAATCAGCCCCAGCATTTT.

Sample share makes this clonotype medium-sized (0.01 to 0.1%). This chain joins TRBV5-1 and TRBJ1-6; D unclear. The CDR3 is made up of 17 amino acids. Germline assignment: CDR1 SGHRS and CDR2 YFSETQ. V lost 0 bases to trimming and J lost 0 bases, with 10 bases between them. The CDR3 protein is CASSLEPLSSYNSPLHF. In nucleotides, the CDR3 is TGCGCCAGCAGCTTGGAACCGTTGAGCTCCTATAATTCACCCCTCCACTTT.

This clonotype was observed a few times. The J gene is TRBJ1-1, the V gene TRBV20-1; no reliable D call. The V gene lost 5 bases and the J gene lost 1 base, with 14 bases spanning the gap. Germline loops: CDR1 DFQATT, CDR2 SNEGSKA (reference sequence). This CDR3 is built from 14 residues. CDR3 amino acids: CSAGVYGGNTEAFF. The DNA of the CDR3 is TGCAGTGCTGGAGTCTATGGTGGGAACACTGAAGCTTTCTTT.

This clonotype came up a few times. This chain uses TRBV7-9 with TRBJ1-5; no firm D call. Trimming pared 0 bases from V and 2 bases from J, leaving 8 bases between. This CDR3 is built from 15 residues. Germline V CDR1 and CDR2: SEHNR, FQNEAQ (reference sequence). This CDR3 reads CASSLAGLGNQPQHF. DNA of the CDR3: TGTGCCAGCAGCTTAGCTGGGTTGGGCAATCAGCCCCAGCATTTT.

This clonotype was counted a few times. CDR3: CAISEPLVAGSNEQFF. DNA of the CDR3: TGTGCCATCAGTGAGCCATTAGTAGCGGGATCCAATGAGCAGTTCTTC. J is TRBJ2-1 and V is TRBV10-3, with TRBD2 matching over 8 bases. The J segment lost 6 bases and the V segment lost 2 bases, leaving 9 bases of the junction unmatched. This CDR3 region has 16 residues. Germline CDR1 is ENHRY and CDR2 is SYGVKD.

The sample holds a few counts of this clonotype. V and J are TRBV29-1 and TRBJ2-7, with TRBD1 as a possible D gene (5 bases). V lost 1 base, J lost 5 bases, and 9 bases lay in between. Germline V CDR1 and CDR2: SQVTM, ANQGSEA. The CDR3 is made up of 12 amino acids. The CDR3 loop reads CSVEAGFDEQYF. The CDR3 nucleotides read TGCAGCGTTGAAGCAGGGTTCGACGAGCAGTACTTC.

The gene calls are TRBV6-5 and TRBJ1-1; tentative D call: TRBD1 (6 bases). The V end was cut by 2 bases, the J end by 8 bases, with 12 bases between. Germline-derived CDR1 and CDR2 are MNHEY and SVGAGI. This CDR3 has 13 residues. The CDR3 sequence: CASSYGGAGEAFF. The CDR3 nucleotides are TGTGCCAGCAGTTACGGGGGGGCGGGGGAAGCTTTCTTT.

This clonotype was observed a handful of times. This chain joins TRBV27 and TRBJ2-1, with TRBD2 identical over 8 bases. V was clipped by 1 base and J by 0 bases; unmatched bases: 8. CDR3 length equals 18 residues. The germline CDR1 and CDR2 sequences are MNHEY and SMNVEV (reference sequence). CDR3 DNA: TGTGCCAGCAGTTTATTGGCGGGAGGACCCAGCTCCTACAATGAGCAGTTCTTC. The encoded protein is CASSLLAGGPSSYNEQFF.

The chain links TRBV9 to TRBJ2-7; 8 positions match TRBD1. The V segment lost 4 bases and the J segment 0 bases; nucleotides outside the gene matches: 3. The CDR3 extends over 14 amino acids. Germline CDR1 SGDLS, CDR2 YYNGEE. The CDR3 nucleotides are TGTGCCAGCAGCTACGGGACAGGCTCCTACGAGCAGTACTTC. Its translation: CASSYGTGSYEQYF.

J is TRBJ2-7 and V is TRBV12-3 or TRBV12-4; TRBD1 aligns across 8 bases. The V gene end was trimmed by 4 bases and the J gene end by 0 bases; junction bases not matched to a gene: 5. This CDR3 region has 15 residues. This CDR3 is CASSSGTGYSYEQYF. The DNA of the CDR3 is TGTGCCAGCAGTTCCGGGACAGGATACTCCTACGAGCAGTACTTC.